This TCR beta chain was recovered during a study of glioma-infiltrating T cells after dendritic cell vaccination. Study-level results: Higher pretreatment TIL content predicted longer progression-free time and survival.

The time point here: after dendritic cell vaccination, including at tumor progression/relapse. All glioblastoma patients lacked an isocitrate dehydrogenase mutation. The CDR3 consists of 14 residues. V shed 4 bases and J shed 6 bases, with 10 bases lying between them. Germline CDR1 is MNHNS and CDR2 is SASEGT. TCRB CDR3 was amplified from 2 ug genomic DNA or less. The primer mix had 60 V beta and 13 J beta primers. Data came from immunoSEQ multiplex PCR; TCRdb stores just in-frame clones and leaves some out. This table has roughly 100,000 clones, nearly 90% appearing once. Points on this clone: Its antigen remains unknown. This sample includes further DNA sequences coding for the same CDR3.

This receptor was obtained from a human donor with glioblastoma. The source was blood, collected after dendritic cell vaccination. The J gene is TRBJ1-6, the V gene TRBV6-1; no definite D call. The CDR3 coding sequence is TGTGCCAGCAGTGCCTTCGGTGGTAATTCACCCCTCCACTTT. Its protein product is CASSAFGGNSPLHF.